This T cell receptor beta chain was retrieved from a study of cytomegalovirus exposure and HLA in healthy donors. General study results and limits: A few of the chains that were CMV-associated were confirmed in vitro to be specific for CMV antigens.

V was clipped by 2 bases and J by 6 bases; unmatched bases: 6. The CDR3 is 14 residues long. From germline, CDR1 is SNHLY and CDR2 FYNNEI. This clone was counted once. Its specificity is not known. A multiplex PCR was run with 60 Vbeta primers and 13 Jbeta primers. The repertoire was sequenced with immunoSEQ multiplex PCR; TCRdb's copy has only in-frame clones and lacks some. The profile shows about 200,000 clones, about 81% of them singletons. V is TRBV2 and J is TRBJ2-7; 8 bases map to TRBD1. The sequencing sample was made of PBMCs. This sequence originates from a woman aged 45-65 years in good health and CMV-seropositive. DNA of the CDR3: TGTGCCAGCAGTGAAAGGGCAGGGGGCGGCGAGCAGTACTTC. This translates into CASSERAGGGEQYF.